This T cell receptor (beta chain) was recovered during a study of blood T cell repertoires in COVID-19. Study background: COVID-19 samples from acute and convalescent phases originated in the United States, Italy and Spain.

Per the authors' pipeline: Reference gene primer amplification gave estimated nucleated cell counts. Only in-frame clones appear in the TCRdb table, and some are missing; sequencing was by immunoSEQ multiplex PCR. For V, J and clone size, that table is used; D and trimming come from the DNA. Altogether just over 300,000 clones are present, 90% being singletons, with the ten largest covering around 4.3%. Everyone who took part was roughly 18 to 89 years old, and they came from some 23 US areas. Clinical histories supplied by participants themselves formed the basis of cohort assignment. The germline gives CDR1 MNHEY, CDR2 SMNVEV (reference sequence). Trimming took 3 bases from V and 4 from J; bases not matched to a gene: 8. This CDR3 contains 15 residues.

The specimen was PBMCs or T cells enriched from blood (not recorded which). The gene calls are TRBV27 and TRBJ1-2; TRBD1 aligns across 7 bases. The clonotype originates from a woman younger than 35 with acute COVID-19. CDR3 amino acids: CASSFRGTAFYGYTF. In DNA, the CDR3 is TGTGCCAGCAGTTTTCGCGGGACAGCCTTCTATGGCTACACCTTC.